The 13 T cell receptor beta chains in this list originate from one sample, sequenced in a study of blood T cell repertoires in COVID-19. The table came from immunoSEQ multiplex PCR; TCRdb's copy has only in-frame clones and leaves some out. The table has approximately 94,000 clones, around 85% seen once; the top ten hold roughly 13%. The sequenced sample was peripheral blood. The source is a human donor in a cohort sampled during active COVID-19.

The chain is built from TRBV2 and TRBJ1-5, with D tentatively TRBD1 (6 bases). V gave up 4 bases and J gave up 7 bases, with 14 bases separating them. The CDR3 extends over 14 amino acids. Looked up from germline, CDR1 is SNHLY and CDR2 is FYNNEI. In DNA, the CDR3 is TGTGCCAGCAGTGGGACAGCTATTTACCAGCCCCAGCATTTT. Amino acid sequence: CASSGTAIYQPQHF.

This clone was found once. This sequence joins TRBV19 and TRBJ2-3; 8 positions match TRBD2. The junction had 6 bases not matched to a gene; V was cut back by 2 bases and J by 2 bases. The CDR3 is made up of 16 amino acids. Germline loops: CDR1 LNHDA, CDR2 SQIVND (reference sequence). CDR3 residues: CASSIRSSGLTDTQYF. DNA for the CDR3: TGTGCCAGTAGTATAAGGTCTAGCGGGCTCACAGATACGCAGTATTTT.

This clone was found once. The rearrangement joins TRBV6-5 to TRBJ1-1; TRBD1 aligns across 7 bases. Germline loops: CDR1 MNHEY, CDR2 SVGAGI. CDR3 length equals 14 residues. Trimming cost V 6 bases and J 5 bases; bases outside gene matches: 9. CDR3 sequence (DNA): TGTGCCAGCAGCTCCGGGACAGCTAAAACTGAAGCTTTCTTT. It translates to CASSSGTAKTEAFF.

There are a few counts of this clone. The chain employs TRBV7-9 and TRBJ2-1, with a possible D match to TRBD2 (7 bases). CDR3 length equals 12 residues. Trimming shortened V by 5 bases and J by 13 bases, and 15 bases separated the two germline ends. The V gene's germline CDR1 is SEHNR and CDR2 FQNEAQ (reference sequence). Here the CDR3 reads CASSPESGTQFF. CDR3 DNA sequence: TGTGCCAGCAGCCCGGAGAGCGGGACACAGTTCTTC.

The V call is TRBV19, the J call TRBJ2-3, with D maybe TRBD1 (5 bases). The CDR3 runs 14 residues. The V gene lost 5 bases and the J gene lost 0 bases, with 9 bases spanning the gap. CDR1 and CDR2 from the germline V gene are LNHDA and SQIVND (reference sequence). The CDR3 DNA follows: TGTGCCAGTAGTCGACAGTTTAGCACAGATACGCAGTATTTT. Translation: CASSRQFSTDTQYF.

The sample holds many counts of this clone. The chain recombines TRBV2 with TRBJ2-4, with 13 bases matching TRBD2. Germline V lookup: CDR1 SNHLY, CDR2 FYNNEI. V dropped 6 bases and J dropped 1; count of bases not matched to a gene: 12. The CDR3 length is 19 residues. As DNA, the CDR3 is TGTGCCAGCAGGGGACTAGCGGGGAGGCAATACGTGGCCAAAAACATTCAGTACTTC. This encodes CASRGLAGRQYVAKNIQYF.

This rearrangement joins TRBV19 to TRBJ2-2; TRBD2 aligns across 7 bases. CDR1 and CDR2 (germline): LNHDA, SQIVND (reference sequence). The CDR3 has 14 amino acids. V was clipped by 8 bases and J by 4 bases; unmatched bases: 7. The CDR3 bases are TGTGCCAGTGAACAGCAGCGGGGCACCGGGGAGCTGTTTTTT. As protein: CASEQQRGTGELFF.

The CDR3 DNA follows: TGTGCCAGCAAGGTGGACAGGGGCACAGATACGCAGTATTTT. Encoded protein: CASKVDRGTDTQYF. This sequence joins TRBV6-5 and TRBJ2-3; TRBD1 agrees at 8 bases. With 7 bases clipped from V and 1 base from J, the junction kept 4 bases outside the gene matches. The CDR3 runs to 14 residues. Germline CDR1 is MNHEY and CDR2 is SVGAGI.

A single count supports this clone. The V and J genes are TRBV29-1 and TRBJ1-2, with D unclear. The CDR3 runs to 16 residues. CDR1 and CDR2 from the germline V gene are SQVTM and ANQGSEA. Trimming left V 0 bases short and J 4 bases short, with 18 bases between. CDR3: CSVEDLWAGSAYGYTF. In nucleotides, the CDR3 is TGCAGCGTTGAAGATCTATGGGCAGGATCGGCCTATGGCTACACCTTC.

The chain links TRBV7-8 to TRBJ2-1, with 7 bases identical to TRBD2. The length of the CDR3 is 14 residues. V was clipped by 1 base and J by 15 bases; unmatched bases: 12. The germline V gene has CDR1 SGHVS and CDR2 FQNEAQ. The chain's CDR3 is CASSLGGGGPEMFF. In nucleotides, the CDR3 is TGTGCCAGCAGCTTAGGGGGGGGTGGGCCGGAGATGTTCTTC.

The CDR3 here is CASNLGRGGANTGELFF. For the CDR3, the DNA is TGTGCTAGTAATTTGGGCCGAGGGGGGGCGAACACCGGGGAGCTGTTTTTT. This rearrangement joins TRBV12-5 to TRBJ2-2; TRBD2 might be the D (7 bases). Germline CDR1 LGHNT, CDR2 FRNRAP. V lost 8 bases and J lost 0, with 19 bases in between. CDR3 size: 17 residues.

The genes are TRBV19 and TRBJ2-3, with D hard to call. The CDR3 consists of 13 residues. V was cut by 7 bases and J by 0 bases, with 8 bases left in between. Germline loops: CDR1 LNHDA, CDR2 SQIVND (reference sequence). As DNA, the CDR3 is TGTGCCAGTAACCCGGGTAGCACAGATACGCAGTATTTT. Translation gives CASNPGSTDTQYF.

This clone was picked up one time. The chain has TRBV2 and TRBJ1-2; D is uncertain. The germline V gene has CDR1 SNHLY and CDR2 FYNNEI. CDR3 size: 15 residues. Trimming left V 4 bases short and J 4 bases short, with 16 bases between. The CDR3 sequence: CASSGVRGGVYGYTF. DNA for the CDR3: TGTGCCAGCAGTGGGGTTCGGGGAGGAGTCTATGGCTACACCTTC.